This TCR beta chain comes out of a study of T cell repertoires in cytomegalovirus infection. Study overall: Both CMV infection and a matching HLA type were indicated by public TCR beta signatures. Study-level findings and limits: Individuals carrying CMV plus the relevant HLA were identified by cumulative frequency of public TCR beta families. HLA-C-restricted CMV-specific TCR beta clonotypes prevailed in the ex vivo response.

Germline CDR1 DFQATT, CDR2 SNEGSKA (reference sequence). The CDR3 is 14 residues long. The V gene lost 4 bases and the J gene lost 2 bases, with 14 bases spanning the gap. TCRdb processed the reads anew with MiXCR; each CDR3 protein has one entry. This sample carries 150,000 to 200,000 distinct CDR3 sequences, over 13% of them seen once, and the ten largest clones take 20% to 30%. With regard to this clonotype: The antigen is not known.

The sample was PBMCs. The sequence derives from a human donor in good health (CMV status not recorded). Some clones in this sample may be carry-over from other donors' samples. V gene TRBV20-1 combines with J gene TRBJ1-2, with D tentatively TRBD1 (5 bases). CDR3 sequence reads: CSAIGTQINYGYTF. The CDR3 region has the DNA TGCAGTGCTATCGGGACTCAGATCAACTATGGCTACACCTTC.